This TCR beta chain was identified during a study of shared clonotypes between healthy human individuals. About the research overall: The study drew on two women and three men aged 18 to 49 as donors.

Only in-frame clones appear in the TCRdb table, and some are missing; sequencing was by immunoSEQ multiplex PCR. The data show some 2 million clones, with approximately 95% seen just once and 1.1% held by the top ten. In the case of this clone: Its antigen remains unidentified.

Study-wide points: Naive subsets generally exceeded memory subsets in estimated richness. Sorted-subset sequencing, rarefaction showed, was incomplete despite large depth.

Germline V CDR1 and CDR2: GTSNPN, SVGIG (reference sequence). V gave up 1 base and J gave up 5 bases, with 20 bases separating them. The CDR3 covers 16 residues. Naive CD8 isolation took CD45RO-negative cells positively selected for CCR7 and excluded terminally differentiated effector memory CD45RA+ cells. The donors were all Caucasian adults (living in Nashville, Tennessee). The TCR was taken from a young man in good health. The chain uses TRBV30 and TRBJ1-1, with unresolved D. Specimen: naive CD8+ T cells sorted from blood. CDR3: CAWSETVPLKGTEAFF. The DNA of the CDR3 is TGTGCCTGGAGTGAAACAGTCCCCTTGAAAGGGACTGAAGCTTTCTTT.